The TCR beta chain described here comes from a study of blood T cell repertoires in COVID-19. Study background: Both acute and convalescent COVID-19 samples were obtained from the United States, Italy and Spain. From T cells, B-cell-depleted T cells, or PBMCs came the material, which was cDNA or gDNA.

Trimming stripped 0 bases from V and 4 bases from J, with 12 bases between. The CDR3 runs 16 residues. Germline CDR1 LNHNV, CDR2 YYDKDF (reference sequence). How the authors handled the data: Nucleated cell counts were estimated from reference gene primer amplification. Libraries were prepared by immunoSEQ multiplex PCR; TCRdb keeps only in-frame clonotypes and omits some of them. The V and J calls and the clone size are those of that table, but D and trimming were determined from the DNA. The sample yields around 97,000 clones, roughly 87% seen once. The source is a human donor in a cohort sampled during active COVID-19. The source material was peripheral blood. The rearrangement joins TRBV15 to TRBJ1-4, with D unresolved. Here the CDR3 reads CATSRDLRRSNEKLFF. The CDR3 DNA reads TGTGCCACCAGCAGAGATCTACGGAGGAGTAATGAAAAACTGTTTTTT.